This T cell receptor beta chain is drawn from a study of technical replicates of blood from a few donors. Only in-frame clones appear in the TCRdb table, and some are missing; sequencing was by immunoSEQ multiplex PCR. The sample consists of approximately 58,000 clones, approximately 86% of them appearing once. Germline V gives CDR1 GTSNPN, CDR2 SVGIG (reference sequence). The J segment lost 5 bases and the V segment lost 1 base, leaving 4 bases of the junction unmatched. The CDR3 covers 14 residues. Sequencing input: PBMCs. The chain is built from TRBV30 and TRBJ2-2; 7 bases are shared with TRBD2. The receptor comes from a human donor in good health. Some clones in this sample may be carry-over from other donors' samples. The CDR3 protein is CAWSEGRGTGELFF. CDR3 nucleotide sequence: TGTGCCTGGAGTGAGGGGCGGGGGACCGGGGAGCTGTTTTTT.